This T cell receptor (beta chain) was sequenced in a study of blood T cell repertoires in COVID-19. About the study: Acute and convalescent COVID-19 specimens originated in the United States, Italy and Spain. T cells, B-cell-depleted T cells, or PBMCs provided the cDNA or gDNA that served as material.

The CDR3 length is 13 residues. Deletions cut 1 base from V and 7 bases from J, with 8 bases between. CDR1 and CDR2 (germline): SGHDN, FVKESK. In the study's own analysis: From reference gene primer amplification, estimates of nucleated cell counts were derived. Some clones are missing from TCRdb's copy, which holds only in-frame ones; the method was immunoSEQ multiplex PCR. Clonal size and the V and J genes are those of that table, whereas D and trimming came from the DNA. The sample gives over 250,000 clones, almost 85% of which show up once; roughly 5% is in the top ten. The chain links TRBV14 to TRBJ1-5, with D unresolved. Sequenced material: peripheral blood. This TCR came from a man aged 50 to 60 with active or convalescent COVID-19. The CDR3 DNA reads TGTGCCAGCAGCCAAGGGAGTCGGCAGCCCCAGCATTTT. Its protein product is CASSQGSRQPQHF.